Listed here is a single T cell receptor beta chain. Its specificity is not known. A multiplex PCR was run with 60 Vbeta primers and 13 Jbeta primers. TCRdb's table, derived via immunoSEQ multiplex PCR, lists solely in-frame clones and lacks some. The listing records tens of thousands of clones. This entry comes from a study of cytomegalovirus exposure and HLA in healthy donors. Study background: Across almost 400 genotyped donors, about 81% landed in the Caucasian-associated ancestry cluster.

Study results and caveats: Prediction of most subjects' HLA-A and HLA-B alleles by TCR beta sequences was reportedly accurate. Across donors, sequencing depth was assumed by presence/absence analyses to be roughly uniform. A later analysis showed that HLA-associated TCR beta chains had undergone more clonal expansion than equally common others.

V shed 4 bases, J shed 2 bases, and the junction held 7 bases outside the gene matches. This CDR3 contains 15 residues. The germline V gene encodes CDR1 SGDLS and CDR2 YYNGEE. This rearrangement joins TRBV9 to TRBJ2-5, with 8 bases identical to TRBD1. Sequences were obtained from PBMCs. The clonotype originates from a female donor in good health and CMV-seropositive. The CDR3 loop reads CASSKRDRSQETQYF. The CDR3 nucleotides are TGTGCCAGCAGCAAGAGGGACAGGAGTCAAGAGACCCAGTACTTC.